This section outlines one T cell receptor (beta chain) sequence together with its context. Random hexamers primed reverse transcription of about 0.45 to 1 ug RNA. Via MiXCR, TCRdb re-called the immunoSEQ multiplex PCR reads, giving one row per CDR3 protein. Among about 240,000 distinct CDR3 sequences listed, about 96% were seen once. These data are taken from a study of CD8 T cells in Susac syndrome. V was pared by 0 bases and J by 1 base, with 6 bases between. The V gene's germline CDR1 is MNHEY and CDR2 SVGAGI. CDR3 size: 14 residues. The sequence was collected from a human donor with Susac syndrome. This chain connects TRBV6-5 to TRBJ1-1; D is unclear. Sequenced sample: CD4+ T cells from PBMCs. The CDR3 loop is CASSYSPGNTEAFF. DNA of the CDR3: TGTGCCAGCAGTTACTCGCCCGGGAACACTGAAGCTTTCTTT.